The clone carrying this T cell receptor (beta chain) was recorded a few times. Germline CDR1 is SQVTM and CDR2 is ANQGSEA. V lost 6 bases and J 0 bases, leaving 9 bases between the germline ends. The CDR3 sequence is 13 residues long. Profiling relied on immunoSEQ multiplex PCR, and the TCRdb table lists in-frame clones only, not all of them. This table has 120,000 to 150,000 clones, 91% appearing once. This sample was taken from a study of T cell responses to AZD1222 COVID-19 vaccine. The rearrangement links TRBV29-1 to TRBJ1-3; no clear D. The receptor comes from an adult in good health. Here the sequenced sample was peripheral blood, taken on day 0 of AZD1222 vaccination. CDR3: CSVWIRSGNTIYF. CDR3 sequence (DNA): TGCAGCGTCTGGATCCGCTCTGGAAACACCATATATTTT.